This TCR beta chain was recovered during a study of T cell responses to AZD1222 COVID-19 vaccine. Notes on the study in general: Regions 160-218 and 743-854 dominated among vaccine-associated CD4 TCRs spanning spike. The study reported that nearly half of spike-specific TCRs target unmutated variant regions. The donor group comprised mostly white British people and more females; the analysis possibly underestimated clonal diversity. Just a handful of AZD1222 recipients were seropositive at baseline.

Produced via immunoSEQ multiplex PCR; TCRdb's table is partial and in-frame only. The sample contains approximately 130,000 clones, about 93% of which appear only once. This CDR3 comprises 14 residues. Losses at the gene ends were 0 bases for V and 5 bases for J; bases not matched to a gene: 3. CDR1 is SGHDN and CDR2 is FVKESK in the germline V gene. For this clone: The antigen is not known.

This receptor was obtained from an adult who received the MenACWY meningococcal vaccine as a control. This rearrangement joins TRBV14 to TRBJ1-2; 7 bases map to TRBD1. This specimen was peripheral blood, taken 28 days after the second dose of the MenACWY control vaccine. Here the CDR3 reads CASSQEQGRYGYTF. The CDR3 DNA is TGTGCCAGCAGCCAAGAACAGGGGAGGTATGGCTACACCTTC.